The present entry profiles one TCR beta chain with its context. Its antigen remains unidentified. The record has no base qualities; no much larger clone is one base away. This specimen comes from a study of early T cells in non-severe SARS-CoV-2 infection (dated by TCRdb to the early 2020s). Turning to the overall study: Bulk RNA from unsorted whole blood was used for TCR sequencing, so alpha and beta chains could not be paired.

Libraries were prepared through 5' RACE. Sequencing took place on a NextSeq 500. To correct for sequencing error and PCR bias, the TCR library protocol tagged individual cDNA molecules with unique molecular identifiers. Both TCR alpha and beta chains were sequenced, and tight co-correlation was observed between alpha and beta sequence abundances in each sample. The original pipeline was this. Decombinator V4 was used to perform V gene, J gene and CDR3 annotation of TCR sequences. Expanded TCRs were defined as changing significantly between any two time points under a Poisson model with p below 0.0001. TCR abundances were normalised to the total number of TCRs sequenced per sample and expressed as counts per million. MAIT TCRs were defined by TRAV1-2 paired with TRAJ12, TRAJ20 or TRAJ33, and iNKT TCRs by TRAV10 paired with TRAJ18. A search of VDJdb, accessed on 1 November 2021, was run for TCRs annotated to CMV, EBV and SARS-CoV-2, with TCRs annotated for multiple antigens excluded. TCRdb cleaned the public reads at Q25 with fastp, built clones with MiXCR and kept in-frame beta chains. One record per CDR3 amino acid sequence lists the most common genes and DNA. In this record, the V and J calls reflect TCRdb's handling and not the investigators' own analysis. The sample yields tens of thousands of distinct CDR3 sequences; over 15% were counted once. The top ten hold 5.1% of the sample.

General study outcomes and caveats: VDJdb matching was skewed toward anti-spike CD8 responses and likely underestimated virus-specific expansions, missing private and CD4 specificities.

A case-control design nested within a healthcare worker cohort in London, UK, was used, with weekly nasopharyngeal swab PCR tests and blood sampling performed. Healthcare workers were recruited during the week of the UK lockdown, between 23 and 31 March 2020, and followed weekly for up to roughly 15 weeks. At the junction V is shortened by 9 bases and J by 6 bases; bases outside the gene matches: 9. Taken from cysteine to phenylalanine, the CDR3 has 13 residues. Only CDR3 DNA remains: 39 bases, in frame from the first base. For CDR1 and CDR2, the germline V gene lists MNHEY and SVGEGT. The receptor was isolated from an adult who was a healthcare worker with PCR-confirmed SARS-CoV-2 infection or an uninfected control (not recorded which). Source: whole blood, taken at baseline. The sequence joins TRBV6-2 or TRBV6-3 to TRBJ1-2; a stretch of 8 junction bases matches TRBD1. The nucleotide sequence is TGTGCCAGTATAGGACAGGGAGTCGATGGCTACACCTTC. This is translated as CASIGQGVDGYTF.